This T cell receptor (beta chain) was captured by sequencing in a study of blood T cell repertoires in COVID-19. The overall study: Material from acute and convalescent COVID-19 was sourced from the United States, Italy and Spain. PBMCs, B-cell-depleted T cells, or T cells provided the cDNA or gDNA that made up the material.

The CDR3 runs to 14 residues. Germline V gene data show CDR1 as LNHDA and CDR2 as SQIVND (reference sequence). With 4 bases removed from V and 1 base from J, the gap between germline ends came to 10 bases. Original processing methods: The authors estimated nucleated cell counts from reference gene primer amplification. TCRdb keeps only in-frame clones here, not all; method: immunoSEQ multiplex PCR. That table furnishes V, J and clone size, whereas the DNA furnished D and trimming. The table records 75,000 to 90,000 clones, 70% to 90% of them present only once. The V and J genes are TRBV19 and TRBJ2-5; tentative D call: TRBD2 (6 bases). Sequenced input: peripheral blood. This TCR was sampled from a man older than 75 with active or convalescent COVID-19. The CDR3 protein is CASSKGGTQETQYF. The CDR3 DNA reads TGTGCCAGTAGTAAAGGAGGGACCCAAGAGACCCAGTACTTC.